This TCR beta chain was recorded in a study of blood T cells in healthy people across ages. Study results and caveats: Roughly linearly, TCR beta diversity per million T cells fell as age increased. One million T cells yielded diversity estimates that were considered underestimates.

Donors were healthy Caucasian individuals from Russia aged about 6 to 90. Remarks on this clonotype: Its antigen is unknown.

The CDR3 contains 14 residues. Germline CDR1 and CDR2: SGHAT and FQNNGV. Trimming took 1 base from V and 4 from J, leaving 10 bases between them. A J-beta primer mix and a sample-barcoded 5' primer were used in a second PCR of about 7 to 12 cycles. Sequencing of every sample gave 2.5 million or more CDR3-containing paired-end reads. Each CDR3 protein is one row after TCRdb ran MiXCR on the 5' RACE reads. The sample includes about 1 million distinct CDR3 sequences, under 55% of them seen just once. The sample was blood. This clonotype originated in a woman aged 60-70 years in good health. The chain joins TRBV11-2 to TRBJ1-2; D is unclear. CDR3 residues: CASSLVADLYGYTF. For the CDR3, the DNA is TGTGCCAGCAGCTTAGTTGCAGACCTCTATGGCTACACCTTC.